The 4 T cell receptor beta chains given below trace back to one sample, sequenced in a study of blood T cells in healthy people across ages. Then a second PCR, running about 6 to 12 cycles, was carried out with a sample-barcoded 5' primer and a J-beta primer mix. From the 5' RACE reads, TCRdb called clonotypes with MiXCR, one entry per CDR3 protein. Here the sample spans hundreds of thousands of distinct CDR3 sequences, 20% to 25% being singletons. Sequencing was carried out using blood. These receptor sequences come from a man between 65 and 85 years old in good health.

The CDR3 nucleotides are TGCAGCGTTGAAGTCAGTGCCGCCTACGAGCAGTACTTC. This encodes CSVEVSAAYEQYF. This chain connects TRBV29-1 to TRBJ2-5; D not certain. The DNA end is a closer match to TRBJ2-7, so the J assignment may be wrong. Germline V gene data show CDR1 as SQVTM and CDR2 as ANQGSEA. The length of the CDR3 is 13 residues.

The chain combines TRBV12-3 or TRBV12-4 with TRBJ2-5; 11 bases align to TRBD2. This CDR3 comprises 15 residues. After removal of 5 bases from V and 5 bases from J, the junction contained 7 bases not matched to a gene. The CDR3, as DNA: TGTGCCAGCAGTGATCTAGCGGGAGGAGTTGAGACCCAGTACTTC. Translation: CASSDLAGGVETQYF.

This clonotype was observed a handful of times. The CDR3 sequence: CSVEGQGGNIQYF. CDR3 coding DNA: TGCAGCGTTGAAGGTCAGGGAGGAAACATTCAGTACTTC. This chain uses TRBV29-1 with TRBJ2-4; tentatively, D is TRBD2 (6 bases). From germline, CDR1 is SQVTM and CDR2 ANQGSEA. The CDR3 loop spans 13 amino acids. Trimming removed 1 base from V and 6 bases from J, with 10 bases in between.

The chain links TRBV6-1 to TRBJ1-1, with a weak D call TRBD1 (5 bases). Trimming left V 4 bases short and J 6 bases short, with 18 bases between. The CDR3 covers 15 residues. Germline CDR1 is MNHNS and CDR2 is SASEGT. The CDR3 loop is CASSVPGRGLPEAFF. CDR3 DNA sequence: TGTGCCAGCAGTGTCCCGGGACGAGGGTTGCCTGAAGCTTTCTTT.